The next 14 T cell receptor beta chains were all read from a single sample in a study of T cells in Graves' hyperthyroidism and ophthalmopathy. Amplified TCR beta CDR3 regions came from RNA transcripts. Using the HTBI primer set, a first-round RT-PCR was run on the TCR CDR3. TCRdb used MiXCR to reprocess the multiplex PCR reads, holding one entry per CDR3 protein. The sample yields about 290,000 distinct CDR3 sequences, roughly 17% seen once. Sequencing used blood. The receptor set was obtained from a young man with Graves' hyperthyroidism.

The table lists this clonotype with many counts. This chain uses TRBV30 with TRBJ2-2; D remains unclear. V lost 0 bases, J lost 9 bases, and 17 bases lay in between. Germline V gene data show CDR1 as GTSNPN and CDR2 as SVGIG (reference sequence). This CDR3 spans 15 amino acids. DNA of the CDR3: TGTGCCTGGAGTGTTCGACCGCCTTGGACCCGGGAGCTGTTTTTT. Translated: CAWSVRPPWTRELFF. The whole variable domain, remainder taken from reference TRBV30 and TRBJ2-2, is SQTIHQWPATLVQPVGSPLSLECTVEGTSNPNLYWYRQAAGRGLQLLFYSVGIGQISSEVPQNLSASRPQDRQFILSSKKLLLSDSGFYLCAWSVRPPWTRELFFGEGSRLTVL.

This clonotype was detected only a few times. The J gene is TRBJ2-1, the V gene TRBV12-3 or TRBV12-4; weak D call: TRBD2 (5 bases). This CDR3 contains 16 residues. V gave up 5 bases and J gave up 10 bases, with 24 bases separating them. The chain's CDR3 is CASSPCNSPSYGEQFF. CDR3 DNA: TGTGCCAGCAGTCCTTGCAATAGTCCTAGCTACGGGGAGCAGTTCTTC.

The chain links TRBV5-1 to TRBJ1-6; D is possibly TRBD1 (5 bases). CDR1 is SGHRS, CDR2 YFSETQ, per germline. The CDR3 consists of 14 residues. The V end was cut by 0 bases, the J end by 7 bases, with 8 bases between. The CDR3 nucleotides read TGCGCCAGCAGCTTGGTGGGGGGAAATTCACCCCTCCACTTT. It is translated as CASSLVGGNSPLHF.

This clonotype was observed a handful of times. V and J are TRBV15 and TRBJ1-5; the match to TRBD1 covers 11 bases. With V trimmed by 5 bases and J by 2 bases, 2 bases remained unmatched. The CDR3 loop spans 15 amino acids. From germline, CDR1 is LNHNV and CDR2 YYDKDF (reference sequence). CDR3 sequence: CATSVGQGGNQPQHF. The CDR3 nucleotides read TGTGCCACCAGCGTGGGACAGGGGGGCAATCAGCCCCAGCATTTT.

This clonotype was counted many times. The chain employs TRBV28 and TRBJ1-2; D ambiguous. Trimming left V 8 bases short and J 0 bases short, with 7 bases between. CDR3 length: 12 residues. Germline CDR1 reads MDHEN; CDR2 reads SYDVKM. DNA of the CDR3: TGTGCCAGCCGGGGAGCTAACTATGGCTACACCTTC. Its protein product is CASRGANYGYTF.

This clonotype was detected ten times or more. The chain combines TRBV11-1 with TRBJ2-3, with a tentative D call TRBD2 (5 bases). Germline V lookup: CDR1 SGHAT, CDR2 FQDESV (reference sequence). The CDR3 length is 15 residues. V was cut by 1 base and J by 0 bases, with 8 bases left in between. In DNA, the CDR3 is TGTGCCAGCAGCTTAGAGGACTGGAGCACAGATACGCAGTATTTT. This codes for CASSLEDWSTDTQYF.

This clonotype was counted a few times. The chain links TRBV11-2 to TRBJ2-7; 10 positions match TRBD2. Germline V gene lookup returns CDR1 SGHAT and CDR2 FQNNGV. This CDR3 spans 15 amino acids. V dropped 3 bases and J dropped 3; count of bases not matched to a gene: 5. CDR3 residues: CASSFLLAGDYEQYF. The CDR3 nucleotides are TGTGCCAGCAGCTTCCTGCTAGCGGGAGACTACGAGCAGTACTTC. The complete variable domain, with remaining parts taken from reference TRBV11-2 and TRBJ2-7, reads EAGVAQSPRYKIIEKRQSVAFWCNPISGHATLYWYQQILGQGPKLLIQFQNNGVVDDSQLPKDRFSAERLKGVDSTLKIQPAKLEDSAVYLCASSFLLAGDYEQYFGPGTRLTVT.

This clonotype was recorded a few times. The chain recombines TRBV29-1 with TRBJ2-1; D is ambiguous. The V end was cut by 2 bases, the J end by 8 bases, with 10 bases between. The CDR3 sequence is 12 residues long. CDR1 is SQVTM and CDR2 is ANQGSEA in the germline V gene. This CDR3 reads CSVERPWDEQFF. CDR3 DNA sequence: TGCAGCGTTGAAAGACCCTGGGATGAGCAGTTCTTC.

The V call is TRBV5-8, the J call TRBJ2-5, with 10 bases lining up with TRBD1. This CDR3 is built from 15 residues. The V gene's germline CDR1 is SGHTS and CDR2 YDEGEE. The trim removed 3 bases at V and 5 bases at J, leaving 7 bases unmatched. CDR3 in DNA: TGTGCCAGCAGCTCACGACAGGGGGCGCGGGAGACCCAGTACTTC. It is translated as CASSSRQGARETQYF.

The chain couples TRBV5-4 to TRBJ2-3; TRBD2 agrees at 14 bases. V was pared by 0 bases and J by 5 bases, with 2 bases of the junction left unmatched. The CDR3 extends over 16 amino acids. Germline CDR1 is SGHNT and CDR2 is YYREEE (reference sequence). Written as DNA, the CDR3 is TGTGCCAGCAGCTTGGTCGGGACTAGCGGGAGAGATACGCAGTATTTT. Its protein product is CASSLVGTSGRDTQYF. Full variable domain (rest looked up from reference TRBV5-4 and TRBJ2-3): ETGVTQSPTHLIKTRGQQVTLRCSSQSGHNTVSWYQQALGQGPQFIFQYYREEENGRGNFPPRFSGLQFPNYSSELNVNALELDDSALYLCASSLVGTSGRDTQYFGPGTRLTVL.

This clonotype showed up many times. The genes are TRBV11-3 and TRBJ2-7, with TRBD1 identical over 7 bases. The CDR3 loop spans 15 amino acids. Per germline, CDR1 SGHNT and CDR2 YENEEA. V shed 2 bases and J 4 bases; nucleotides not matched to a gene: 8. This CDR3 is CASSLTGDGAYEQYF. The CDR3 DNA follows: TGTGCCAGCAGCTTAACAGGGGACGGAGCGTACGAGCAGTACTTC.

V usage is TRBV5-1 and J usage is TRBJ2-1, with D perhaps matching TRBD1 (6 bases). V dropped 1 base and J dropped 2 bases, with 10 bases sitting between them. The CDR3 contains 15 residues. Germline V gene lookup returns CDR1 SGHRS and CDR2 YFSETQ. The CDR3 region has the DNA TGCGCCAGCAGCTTGCCAGGGGTCGCCTACAATGAGCAGTTCTTC. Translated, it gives CASSLPGVAYNEQFF.

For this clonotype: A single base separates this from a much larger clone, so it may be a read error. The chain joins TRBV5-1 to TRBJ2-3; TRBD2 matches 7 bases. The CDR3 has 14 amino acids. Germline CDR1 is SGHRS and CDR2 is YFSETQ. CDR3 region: CASGAGESTDTRYF. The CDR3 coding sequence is TGCGCCAGCGGTGCGGGAGAGAGCACAGATACGCGGTATTTT.

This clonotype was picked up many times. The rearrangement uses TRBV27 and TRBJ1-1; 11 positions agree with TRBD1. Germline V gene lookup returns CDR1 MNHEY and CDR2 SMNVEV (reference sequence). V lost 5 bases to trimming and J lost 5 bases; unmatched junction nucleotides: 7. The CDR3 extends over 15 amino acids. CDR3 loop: CASSQWDRGDTEAFF. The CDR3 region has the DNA TGTGCCAGCAGTCAGTGGGACAGGGGGGATACTGAAGCTTTCTTT.